A selection of T cell receptor beta chains follows, all from one sample in a study of cytomegalovirus exposure and HLA in healthy donors. Sequencing used immunoSEQ multiplex PCR; TCRdb keeps in-frame clones, though not all of them. The repertoire has 100,000 to 150,000 clones, approximately 10% of them found once; the top ten carry roughly 4.6%. Sequenced: PBMCs. Receptors were obtained from a woman younger than 35 in good health and CMV-seropositive. CDR3s include the opening cysteine and the closing phenylalanine or tryptophan. A D gene is named only where the DNA matches it firmly. Size is omitted from some rows. Given values are once, few, many or a class for expanded clones.

v_call: TRBV5-1
d_call: .
clone_size: few
j_call: TRBJ2-3
cdr3_nt: TGCGCCAGCAGCCTACGGGAAGGGGGAACAGATACGCAGTATTTT
cdr3_aa: CASSLREGGTDTQYF

v_call: TRBV29-1
d_call: TRBD2
clone_size: .
j_call: TRBJ2-3
cdr3_nt: TGCAGCGTTGAACATGGCGGCGGGGGTGGCACGCAGTATTTT
cdr3_aa: CSVEHGGGGGTQYF

v_call: TRBV27
d_call: .
clone_size: few
j_call: TRBJ2-3
cdr3_nt: TGTGCCAGCAGCTTATGGGGGGTTAGCACAGATACGCAGTATTTT
cdr3_aa: CASSLWGVSTDTQYF

v_call: TRBV11-2
d_call: .
clone_size: few
j_call: TRBJ1-3
cdr3_nt: TGTGCCAGCAGCGCGGGTGGAAACACCATATATTTT
cdr3_aa: CASSAGGNTIYF

v_call: TRBV5-6
d_call: .
clone_size: .
j_call: TRBJ2-1
cdr3_nt: TGTGCCAGCAGCTCGCTGCGGACAGGGGCAACTAGCGGACGGAATGAGCAGTTCTTC
cdr3_aa: CASSSLRTGATSGRNEQFF

v_call: TRBV27
d_call: TRBD1
clone_size: few
j_call: TRBJ1-1
cdr3_nt: TGTGCCAGCAGAGGGGGGACAGGGGGAACTGAAGCTTTCTTT
cdr3_aa: CASRGGTGGTEAFF

v_call: TRBV21-1
d_call: .
clone_size: few
j_call: TRBJ1-1
cdr3_nt: TGTGCCAGCAGCCCGAACCACCGGGGGGCGAACACTGAAGCTTTCTTT
cdr3_aa: CASSPNHRGANTEAFF

v_call: TRBV18
d_call: TRBD2
clone_size: .
j_call: TRBJ2-7
cdr3_nt: TGTGCCAGCTCACGACTAGCGGATGACTACGAGCAGTACTTC
cdr3_aa: CASSRLADDYEQYF

v_call: TRBV30
d_call: .
clone_size: few
j_call: TRBJ1-1
cdr3_nt: TGTGCCTCAGTGGCAGGGCTGAACACTGAAGCTTTCTTT
cdr3_aa: CASVAGLNTEAFF

v_call: TRBV6-1
d_call: .
clone_size: few
j_call: TRBJ2-7
cdr3_nt: TGTGCCAGCAGTGCTACCTGGTACGAGCAGTACTTC
cdr3_aa: CASSATWYEQYF

v_call: TRBV4-1
d_call: .
clone_size: few
j_call: TRBJ1-5
cdr3_nt: TGCGCCAGCGCGGGTCAAGTTCTAGGCAATCAGCCCCAGCATTTT
cdr3_aa: CASAGQVLGNQPQHF

v_call: TRBV10-3
d_call: TRBD1
clone_size: .
j_call: TRBJ1-1
cdr3_nt: TGTGCCATCAGCCCGACAGGGGGTTACACTGAAGCTTTCTTT
cdr3_aa: CAISPTGGYTEAFF

v_call: TRBV7-9
d_call: TRBD1
clone_size: few
j_call: TRBJ1-5
cdr3_nt: TGTGCCAGCAGCCCGGGACAGGGTGGCAATCAGCCCCAGCATTTT
cdr3_aa: CASSPGQGGNQPQHF

v_call: TRBV6-1
d_call: .
clone_size: .
j_call: TRBJ2-6
cdr3_nt: .
cdr3_aa: CASWAFGANVLPF

v_call: TRBV2
d_call: TRBD2
clone_size: few
j_call: TRBJ2-1
cdr3_nt: TGTGCCAGCAGGGGTCCTAGCGGGACTGAGCAGTTCTTC
cdr3_aa: CASRGPSGTEQFF

v_call: TRBV7-6
d_call: TRBD1
clone_size: .
j_call: TRBJ2-5
cdr3_nt: TGTGCCAGCAGCCCTCCAGACAGGGGGGAAGAGACCCAGTACTTC
cdr3_aa: CASSPPDRGEETQYF

v_call: TRBV11-3
d_call: .
clone_size: .
j_call: TRBJ1-3
cdr3_nt: TGTGCCAGCAGCACAAGCCCGGGAAAAAACACCATATATTTT
cdr3_aa: CASSTSPGKNTIYF

v_call: TRBV4-1
d_call: .
clone_size: few
j_call: TRBJ1-1
cdr3_nt: TGCGCCAGCAGCCAACTGGAGGACACTGAAGCTTTCTTT
cdr3_aa: CASSQLEDTEAFF

v_call: TRBV6-4
d_call: .
clone_size: .
j_call: TRBJ2-1
cdr3_nt: TGTGCCAGCAGTGACTCGGGGGGAGGCTACAATGAGCAGTTCTTC
cdr3_aa: CASSDSGGGYNEQFF

v_call: TRBV4-2
d_call: TRBD1
clone_size: .
j_call: TRBJ1-1
cdr3_nt: TGTGCCAGCAGCCAAGGACAGGGGTACACTGAAGCTTTCTTT
cdr3_aa: CASSQGQGYTEAFF

v_call: TRBV19
d_call: .
clone_size: .
j_call: TRBJ2-3
cdr3_nt: TGTGCCAGTAGTCGAGATAGCCCCTCTAGCACAGATACGCAGTATTTT
cdr3_aa: CASSRDSPSSTDTQYF

v_call: TRBV5-1
d_call: .
clone_size: .
j_call: TRBJ1-2
cdr3_nt: TGCGCCAGCAGCTTGGGTGGAACGGAAACTATTCGCTACACCTTC
cdr3_aa: CASSLGGTETIRYTF

v_call: TRBV11-3
d_call: .
clone_size: .
j_call: TRBJ2-7
cdr3_nt: TGTGCCAGCAGCATAAGACTGGTTCCCTACGAGCAGTACTTC
cdr3_aa: CASSIRLVPYEQYF

v_call: TRBV5-1
d_call: TRBD1
clone_size: .
j_call: TRBJ1-2
cdr3_nt: TGCGCCAGCAGCTCGGGACAGGCTCCGGATGGCTACACCTTC
cdr3_aa: CASSSGQAPDGYTF

v_call: TRBV6-6
d_call: .
clone_size: .
j_call: TRBJ2-7
cdr3_nt: TGTGCCAGCCTATCAGGGTCCTACGAGCAGTACTTC
cdr3_aa: CASLSGSYEQYF

v_call: TRBV28
d_call: .
clone_size: few
j_call: TRBJ1-6
cdr3_nt: TGTGCCAGCAGTTACAATGGGGGGCCCCTCCACTTT
cdr3_aa: CASSYNGGPLHF

v_call: TRBV4-1
d_call: .
clone_size: .
j_call: TRBJ1-1
cdr3_nt: TGCGCCAGCAGCCAGGACGGACTGTTTGAAGCTTTCTTT
cdr3_aa: CASSQDGLFEAFF